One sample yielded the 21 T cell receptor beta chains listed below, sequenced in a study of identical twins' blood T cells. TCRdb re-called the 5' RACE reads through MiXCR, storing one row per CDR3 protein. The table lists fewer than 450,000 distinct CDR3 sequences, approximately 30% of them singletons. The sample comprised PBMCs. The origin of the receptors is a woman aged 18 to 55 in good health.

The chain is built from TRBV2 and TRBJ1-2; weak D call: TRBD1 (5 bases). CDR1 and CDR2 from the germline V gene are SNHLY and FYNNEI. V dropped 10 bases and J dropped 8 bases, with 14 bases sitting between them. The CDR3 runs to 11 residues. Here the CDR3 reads CAIPRESGYTF. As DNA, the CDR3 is TGTGCCATCCCCAGGGAATCGGGCTACACCTTC.

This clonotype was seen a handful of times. The CDR3 is CSRKRENNEQFF. The CDR3 region has the DNA TGCAGTCGGAAGCGGGAAAACAATGAGCAGTTCTTC. This chain connects TRBV20-1 to TRBJ2-1, with 7 bases aligning to TRBD2. The germline V gene encodes CDR1 DFQATT and CDR2 SNEGSKA (reference sequence). Germline trimming cut 8 bases from V and 5 bases from J; bases unmatched to any gene: 6. The CDR3 totals 12 residues.

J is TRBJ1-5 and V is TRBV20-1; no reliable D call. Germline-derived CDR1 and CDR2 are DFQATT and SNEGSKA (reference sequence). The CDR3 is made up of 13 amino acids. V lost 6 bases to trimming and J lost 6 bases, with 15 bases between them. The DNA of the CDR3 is TGCAGTGCCCCAATCCCGCCGGGTCAGCCCCAGCATTTT. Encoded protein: CSAPIPPGQPQHF.

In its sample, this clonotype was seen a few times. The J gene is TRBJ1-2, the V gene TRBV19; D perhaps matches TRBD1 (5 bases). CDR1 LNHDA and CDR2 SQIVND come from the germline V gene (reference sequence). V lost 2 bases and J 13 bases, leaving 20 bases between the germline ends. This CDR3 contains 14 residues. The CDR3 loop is CASSITKGFYQRTF. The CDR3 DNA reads TGTGCCAGTAGTATAACGAAGGGGTTCTATCAGCGCACCTTC.

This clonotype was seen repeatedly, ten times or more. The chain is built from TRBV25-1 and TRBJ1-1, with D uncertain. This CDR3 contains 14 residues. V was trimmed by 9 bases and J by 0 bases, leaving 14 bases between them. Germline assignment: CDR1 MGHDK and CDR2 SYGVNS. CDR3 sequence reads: CASIGPRMNTEAFF. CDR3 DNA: TGTGCCAGTATTGGACCCCGGATGAACACTGAAGCTTTCTTT.

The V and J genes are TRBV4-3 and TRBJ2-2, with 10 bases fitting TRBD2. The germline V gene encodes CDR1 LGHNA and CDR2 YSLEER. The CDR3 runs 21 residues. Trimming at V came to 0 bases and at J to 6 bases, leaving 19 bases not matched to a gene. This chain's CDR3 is CASSQDRRIRTSGAGSGELFF. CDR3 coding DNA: TGCGCCAGCAGCCAAGATCGAAGAATCCGAACTAGCGGGGCTGGGTCCGGGGAGCTGTTTTTT.

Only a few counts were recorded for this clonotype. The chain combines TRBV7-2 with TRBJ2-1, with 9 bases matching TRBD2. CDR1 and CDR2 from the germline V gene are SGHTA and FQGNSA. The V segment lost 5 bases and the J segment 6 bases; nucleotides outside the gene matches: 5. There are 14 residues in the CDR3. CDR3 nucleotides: TGTGCCAGCAGCCGTAGCGGGAGAGTCAATGAGCAGTTCTTC. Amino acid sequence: CASSRSGRVNEQFF.

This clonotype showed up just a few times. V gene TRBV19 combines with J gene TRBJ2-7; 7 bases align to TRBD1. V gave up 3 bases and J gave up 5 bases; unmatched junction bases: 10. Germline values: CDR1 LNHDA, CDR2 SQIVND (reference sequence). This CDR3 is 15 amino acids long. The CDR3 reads CASSMAAGGLHEQYF. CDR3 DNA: TGTGCCAGTAGTATGGCGGCAGGGGGTCTCCACGAGCAGTACTTC.

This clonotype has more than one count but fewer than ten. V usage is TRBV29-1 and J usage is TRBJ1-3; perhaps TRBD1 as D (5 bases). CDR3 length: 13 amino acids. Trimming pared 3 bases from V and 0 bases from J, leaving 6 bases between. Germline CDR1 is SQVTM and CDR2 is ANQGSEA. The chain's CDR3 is CSVEDTSGNTIYF. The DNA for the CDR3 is TGCAGCGTTGAGGACACCTCTGGAAACACCATATATTTT.

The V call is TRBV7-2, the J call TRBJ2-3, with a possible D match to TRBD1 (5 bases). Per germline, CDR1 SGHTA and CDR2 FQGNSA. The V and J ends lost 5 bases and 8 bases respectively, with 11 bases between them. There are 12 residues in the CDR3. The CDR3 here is CASSLRGTTQYF. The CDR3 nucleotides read TGTGCCAGCAGCCTTAGGGGAACTACGCAGTATTTT.

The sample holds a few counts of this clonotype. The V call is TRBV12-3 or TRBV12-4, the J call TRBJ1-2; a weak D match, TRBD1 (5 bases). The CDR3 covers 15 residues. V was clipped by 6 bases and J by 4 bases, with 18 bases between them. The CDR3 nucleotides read TGTGCCAGCAGCCACCCGGGACGGCCCCTCTATGGCTACACCTTC. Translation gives CASSHPGRPLYGYTF.

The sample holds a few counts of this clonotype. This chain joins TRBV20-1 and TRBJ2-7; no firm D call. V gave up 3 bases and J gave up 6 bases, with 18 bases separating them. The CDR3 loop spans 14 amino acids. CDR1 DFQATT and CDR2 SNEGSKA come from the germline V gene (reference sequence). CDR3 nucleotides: TGCAGTGCTAGCCGCCTGGGTATCAGTCGCGAGCAGTACTTC. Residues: CSASRLGISREQYF.

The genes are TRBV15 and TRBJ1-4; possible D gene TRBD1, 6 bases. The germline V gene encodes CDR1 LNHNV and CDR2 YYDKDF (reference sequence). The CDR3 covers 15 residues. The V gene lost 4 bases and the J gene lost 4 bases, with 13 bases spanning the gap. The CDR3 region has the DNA TGTGCCACCAGCACCCGGACAGATCGTAATGAAAAACTGTTTTTT. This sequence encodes CATSTRTDRNEKLFF.

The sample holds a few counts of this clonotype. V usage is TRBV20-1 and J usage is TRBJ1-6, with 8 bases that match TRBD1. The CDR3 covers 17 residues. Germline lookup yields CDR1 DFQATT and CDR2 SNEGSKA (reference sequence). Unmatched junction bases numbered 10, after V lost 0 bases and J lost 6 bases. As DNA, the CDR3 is TGCAGTGCTAGAGATCCCGTTCAGGGGGCCGGTAATTCACCCCTCCACTTT. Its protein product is CSARDPVQGAGNSPLHF.

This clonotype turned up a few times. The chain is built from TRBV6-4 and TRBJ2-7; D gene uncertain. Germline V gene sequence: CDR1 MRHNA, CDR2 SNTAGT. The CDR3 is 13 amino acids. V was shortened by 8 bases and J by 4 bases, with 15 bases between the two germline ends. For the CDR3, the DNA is TGTGCCAGCCCCGACCCTGAACCTTACGAGCAGTACTTC. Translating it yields CASPDPEPYEQYF.

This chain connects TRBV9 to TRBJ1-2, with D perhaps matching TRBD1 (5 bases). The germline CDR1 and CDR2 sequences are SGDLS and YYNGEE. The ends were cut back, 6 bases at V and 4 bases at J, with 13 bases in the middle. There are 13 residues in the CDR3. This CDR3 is CASTHGHIYGYTF. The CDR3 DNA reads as TGTGCCAGCACCCACGGACACATCTATGGCTACACCTTC.

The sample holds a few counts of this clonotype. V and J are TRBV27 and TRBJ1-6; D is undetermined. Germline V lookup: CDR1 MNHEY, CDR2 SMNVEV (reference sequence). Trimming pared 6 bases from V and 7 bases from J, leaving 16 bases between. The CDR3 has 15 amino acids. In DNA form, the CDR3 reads TGTGCCAGCAGATCTGACCTCAAAGTGAATTCACCCCTCCACTTT. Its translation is CASRSDLKVNSPLHF.

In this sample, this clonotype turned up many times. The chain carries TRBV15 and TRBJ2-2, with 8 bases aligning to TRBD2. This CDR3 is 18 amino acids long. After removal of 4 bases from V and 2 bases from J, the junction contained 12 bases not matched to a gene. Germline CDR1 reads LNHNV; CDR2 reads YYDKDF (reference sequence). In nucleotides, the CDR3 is TGTGCCACCAGCACCGACCTTTCAGCGGGAGTAAACACCGGGGAGCTGTTTTTT. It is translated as CATSTDLSAGVNTGELFF. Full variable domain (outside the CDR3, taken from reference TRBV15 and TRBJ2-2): DAMVIQNPRYQVTQFGKPVTLSCSQTLNHNVMYWYQQKSSQAPKLLFHYYDKDFNNEADTPDNFQSRRPNTSFCFLDIRSPGLGDTAMYLCATSTDLSAGVNTGELFFGEGSRLTVL.

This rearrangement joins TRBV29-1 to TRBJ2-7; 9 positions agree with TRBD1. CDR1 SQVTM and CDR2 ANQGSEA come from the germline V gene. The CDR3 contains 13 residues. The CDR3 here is CIATGTGFHEQYF. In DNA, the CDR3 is TGCATCGCAACCGGGACAGGGTTTCACGAGCAGTACTTC.

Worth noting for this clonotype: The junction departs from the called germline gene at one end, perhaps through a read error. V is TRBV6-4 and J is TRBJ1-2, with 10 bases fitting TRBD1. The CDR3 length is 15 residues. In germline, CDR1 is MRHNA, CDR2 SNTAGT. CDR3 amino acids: CVSKKGTGVNYGYTF. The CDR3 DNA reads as TGTGTCAGCAAAAAGGGGACAGGGGTGAACTATGGCTACACCTTC.

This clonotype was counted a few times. This CDR3 is CASSHLDPGAFNEQFF. CDR3 sequence (DNA): TGTGCCAGCAGCCACTTAGACCCGGGGGCCTTTAATGAGCAGTTCTTC. The genes are TRBV7-2 and TRBJ2-1; D may be TRBD1 or TRBD2 (6 bases each). Germline V CDR1 and CDR2: SGHTA, FQGNSA. The germline V and J ends were trimmed by 5 bases and 7 bases, with 21 bases remaining between them. The CDR3 totals 16 residues.